The entry below describes one TCR beta chain. The antigen remains undetermined. TCRdb's copy holds only in-frame clones and misses some; the assay was immunoSEQ multiplex PCR. The sample holds some 120,000 clones; over 75% are singletons and the top ten take 5% to 7%. Stated time point: week 11, during vaccination. A single vaccine dose contained 300 ug of mutant IDH1 20-mer peptide, and topical imiquimod was used with it. This specimen belongs to a study of a mutant IDH1 vaccine in newly diagnosed glioma. Looking at the study overall: Among treated patients, 62.5% were male and about 40% female, and mean age was approximately 40 years. Most patients had radiochemotherapy with temozolomide before enrollment; others had one alone. Study-wide results and limits: Vaccination elicited immune responses in roughly 93% of patients.

Germline CDR1 is SGHDT and CDR2 is YYEEEE. V dropped 3 bases and J dropped 7; count of bases not matched to a gene: 8. This CDR3 is 14 amino acids long. The TCR comes from a man in his forties or fifties with glioma. The V call is TRBV5-6, the J call TRBJ2-7; 9 bases match TRBD1. The sequences come from PBMCs, collected from a glioma patient whose treatment included an IDH1 peptide vaccine. For the CDR3, the DNA is TGTGCCAGCAGCTCCTTACAGGGGGCGGAGGAGCAGTACTTC. Its translation is CASSSLQGAEEQYF.